These 7 T cell receptor beta chains came from one sample sequenced in a study of read filtering for tumor transcriptome and immune sequencing. This library used 300 to 450 ng RNA and molecular barcoded adaptors spanning alpha/delta and beta/gamma chains. TCRdb reprocessed the reads with MiXCR, giving one entry per CDR3 protein. The sample contains 75,000 to 90,000 distinct CDR3 sequences, 9% to 15% of which appear only once. What was sequenced was a population of CD138-negative cells sorted from bone marrow. Every receptor here comes from a donor at least 40 years old with multiple myeloma.

This clonotype was seen at least ten times. The rearrangement joins TRBV12-3 or TRBV12-4 to TRBJ1-2; 7 positions match TRBD1. V lost 3 bases and J lost 5; bases outside the gene matches: 9. CDR3 length: 15 residues. CDR3 in DNA: TGTGCCAGCAGTTTCGAGGGACTCAGGGGGTATGGCTACACCTTC. Its protein product is CASSFEGLRGYGYTF.

This clonotype was recorded at least ten times. This sequence joins TRBV2 and TRBJ2-2; 7 bases map to TRBD1. CDR1 and CDR2 from the germline V gene are SNHLY and FYNNEI. The CDR3 length is 14 residues. V lost 5 bases, J lost 3 bases, and 3 bases stayed unmatched. CDR3 region: CASSRQGDTGELFF. The CDR3 DNA sequence: TGTGCCAGCAGTCGACAGGGAGACACCGGGGAGCTGTTTTTT. Variable domain in full (rest from reference TRBV2 and TRBJ2-2): EPEVTQTPSHQVTQMGQEVILRCVPISNHLYFYWYRQILGQKVEFLVSFYNNEISEKSEIFDDQFSVERPDGSNFTLKIRSTKLEDSAMYFCASSRQGDTGELFFGEGSRLTVL.

At least ten counts were recorded for this clonotype. V is TRBV4-1 and J is TRBJ2-3; no clear D gene. V lost 0 bases, J lost 1 base, and 14 bases lay in between. From germline, CDR1 is MGHRA and CDR2 YSYEKL. The CDR3 length is 17 residues. CDR3 nucleotide sequence: TGCGCCAGCAGCCAAGATTCGCTAGTAACTCGCACAGATACGCAGTATTTT. Its protein is CASSQDSLVTRTDTQYF.

In this sample, this clonotype turned up a few times. Given a much more abundant clone one base away, this may be a read error. Here the CDR3 omits its conserved ending phenylalanine or tryptophan, so a read error is the likely source. The CDR3 sequence: CASSQEVSFAEAFS. DNA for the CDR3: TGTGCCAGCAGCCAAGAAGTGTCATTCGCTGAAGCTTTCTCT. This sequence joins TRBV14 and TRBJ1-1; unclear D gene. The V end was cut by 0 bases, the J end by 6 bases, with 11 bases between. CDR1 and CDR2 (germline): SGHDN, FVKESK. The CDR3 is 14 amino acids.

The chain employs TRBV28 and TRBJ2-7; 14 bases map to TRBD2. The J segment lost 7 bases and the V segment lost 6 bases, leaving 11 bases of the junction unmatched. The CDR3 covers 16 residues. Germline lookup yields CDR1 MDHEN and CDR2 SYDVKM. The CDR3: CASSISTSGRAKEQYF. CDR3 nucleotide sequence: TGTGCCAGCAGCATCTCGACTAGCGGGAGGGCCAAGGAGCAGTACTTC. Looking up the rest from reference TRBV28 and TRBJ2-7 gives the full variable domain: DVKVTQSSRYLVKRTGEKVFLECVQDMDHENMFWYRQDPGLGLRLIYFSYDVKMKEKGDIPEGYSVSREKKERFSLILESASTNQTSMYLCASSISTSGRAKEQYFGPGTRLTVT.

This clonotype was counted ten times or more. The chain joins TRBV5-1 to TRBJ2-4; D is uncertain. V was shortened by 0 bases and J by 8 bases, with 12 bases between the two germline ends. This CDR3 has 14 amino acids. Germline CDR1 is SGHRS and CDR2 is YFSETQ. Written as DNA, the CDR3 is TGCGCCAGCAGCTTGGTTGGCAGCCAGGACATTCAGTACTTC. This encodes CASSLVGSQDIQYF.

Of note for this clonotype: A junction end diverges from the germline sequence, so it may reflect a read error. The J gene is TRBJ2-1, the V gene TRBV29-1, with D possibly matching TRBD2 (5 bases). Germline V gene sequence: CDR1 SQVTM, CDR2 ANQGSEA. The CDR3 runs to 14 residues. The CDR3 spells CSAELEASYKEQFF. The DNA for the CDR3 is TGCAGCGCTGAACTAGAGGCCTCCTACAAGGAGCAGTTCTTC.